This note documents a single TCR beta chain sequence. The antigen remains unidentified. Per donor, one heparinised blood draw averaged about 100 mL. CD45RO/CCR7/CD25/CD127/CD95/CD27 staining was used to isolate CD4+ naive, central memory, regulatory and stem cell-like memory cells by sorting. The data are from a study of beta chain features in type 1 diabetes. General study results and limits: Equally in patients and controls, shorter templates might have been favored by PCR.

The investigators reverse transcribed all of the isolated RNA, so they sequenced expressed TCRB transcripts. Sequencing was performed with immunoSEQ multiplex PCR; in TCRdb, only in-frame clones are kept and a portion is missing. The sample has 200,000 to 250,000 clones, 9.6% seen once. Sequencing was performed on naive CD4+ T cells from blood. This sequence was found in a young woman in good health.

The DNA of the CDR3 is TGCGCCAGCAGTCCCGGACGGGCCGGGGGGCAAGAGACCCAGTACTTC. The encoded protein is CASSPGRAGGQETQYF. The chain combines TRBV5-1 with TRBJ2-5; 7 bases align to TRBD2. Per germline, CDR1 SGHRS and CDR2 YFSETQ. The junction had 12 bases not matched to a gene; V was cut back by 5 bases and J by 2 bases. The CDR3 is 16 residues long.